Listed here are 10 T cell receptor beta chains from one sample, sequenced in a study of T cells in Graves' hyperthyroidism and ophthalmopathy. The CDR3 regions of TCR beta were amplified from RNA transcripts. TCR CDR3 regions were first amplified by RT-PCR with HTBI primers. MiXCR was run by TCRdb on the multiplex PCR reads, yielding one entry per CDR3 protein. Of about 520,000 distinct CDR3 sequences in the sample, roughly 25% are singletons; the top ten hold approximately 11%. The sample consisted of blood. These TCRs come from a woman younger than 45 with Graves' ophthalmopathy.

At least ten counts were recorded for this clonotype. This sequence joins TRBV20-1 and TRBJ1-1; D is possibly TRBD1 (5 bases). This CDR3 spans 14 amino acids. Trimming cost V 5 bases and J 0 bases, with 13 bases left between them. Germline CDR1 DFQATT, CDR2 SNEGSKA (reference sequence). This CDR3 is CSAALGRMNTEAFF. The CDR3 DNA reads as TGCAGTGCTGCCCTGGGGCGAATGAACACTGAAGCTTTCTTT.

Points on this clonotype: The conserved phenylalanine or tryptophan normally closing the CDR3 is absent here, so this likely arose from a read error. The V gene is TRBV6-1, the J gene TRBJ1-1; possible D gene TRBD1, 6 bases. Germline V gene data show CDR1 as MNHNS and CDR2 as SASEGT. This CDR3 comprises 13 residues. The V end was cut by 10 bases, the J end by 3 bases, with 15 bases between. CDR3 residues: CATGRGADTEAFV. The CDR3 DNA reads TGTGCCACCGGACGGGGGGCGGACACTGAAGCTTTCGTT.

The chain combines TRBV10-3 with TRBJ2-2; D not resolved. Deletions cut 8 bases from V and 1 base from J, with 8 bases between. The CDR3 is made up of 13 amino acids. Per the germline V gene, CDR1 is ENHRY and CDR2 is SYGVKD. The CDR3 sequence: CAIGPENTGELFF. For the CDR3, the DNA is TGTGCCATCGGGCCCGAGAACACCGGGGAGCTGTTTTTT.

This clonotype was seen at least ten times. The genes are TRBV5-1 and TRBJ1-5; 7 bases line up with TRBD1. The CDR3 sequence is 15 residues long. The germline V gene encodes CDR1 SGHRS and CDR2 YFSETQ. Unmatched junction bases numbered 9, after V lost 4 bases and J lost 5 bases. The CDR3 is CASSPTGQSHQPQHF. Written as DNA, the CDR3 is TGCGCCAGCAGCCCGACGGGACAGTCGCATCAGCCCCAGCATTTT.

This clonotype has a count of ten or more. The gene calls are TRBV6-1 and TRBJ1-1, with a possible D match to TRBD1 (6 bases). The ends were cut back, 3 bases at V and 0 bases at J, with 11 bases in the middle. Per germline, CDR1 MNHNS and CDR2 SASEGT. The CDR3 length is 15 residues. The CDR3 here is CASSEQGFLNTEAFF. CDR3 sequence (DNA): TGTGCCAGCAGTGAGCAGGGGTTCCTGAACACTGAAGCTTTCTTT.

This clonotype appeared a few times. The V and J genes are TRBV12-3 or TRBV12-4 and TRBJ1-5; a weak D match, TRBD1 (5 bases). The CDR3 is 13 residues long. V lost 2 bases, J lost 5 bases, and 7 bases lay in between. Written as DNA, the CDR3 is TGTGCCAGCAGTTTACAGGGATATCAGCCCCAGCATTTT. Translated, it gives CASSLQGYQPQHF.

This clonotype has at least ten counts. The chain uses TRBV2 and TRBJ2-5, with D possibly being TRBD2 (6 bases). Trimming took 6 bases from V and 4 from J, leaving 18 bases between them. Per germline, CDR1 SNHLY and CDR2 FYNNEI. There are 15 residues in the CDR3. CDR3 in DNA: TGTGCCAGCAGCGGCCCGGGCGGGGCGGGAGAGACCCAGTACTTC. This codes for CASSGPGGAGETQYF. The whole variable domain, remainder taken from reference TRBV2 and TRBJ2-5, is EPEVTQTPSHQVTQMGQEVILRCVPISNHLYFYWYRQILGQKVEFLVSFYNNEISEKSEIFDDQFSVERPDGSNFTLKIRSTKLEDSAMYFCASSGPGGAGETQYFGPGTRLLVL.

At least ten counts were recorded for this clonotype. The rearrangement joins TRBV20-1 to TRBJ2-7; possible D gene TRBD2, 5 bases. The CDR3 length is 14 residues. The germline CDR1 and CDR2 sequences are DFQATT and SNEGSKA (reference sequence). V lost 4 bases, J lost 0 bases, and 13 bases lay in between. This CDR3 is CSAKSPLASYEQYF. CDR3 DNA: TGCAGTGCTAAGAGTCCCCTAGCCTCCTACGAGCAGTACTTC.

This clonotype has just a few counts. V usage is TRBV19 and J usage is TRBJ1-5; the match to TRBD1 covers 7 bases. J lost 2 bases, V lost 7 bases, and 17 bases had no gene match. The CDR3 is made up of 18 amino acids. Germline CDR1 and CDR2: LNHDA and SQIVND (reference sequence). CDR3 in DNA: TGTGCCAGTAATAGAGACAGGGAAGGGCGGCGAGGCAATCAGCCCCAGCATTTT. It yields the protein CASNRDREGRRGNQPQHF.

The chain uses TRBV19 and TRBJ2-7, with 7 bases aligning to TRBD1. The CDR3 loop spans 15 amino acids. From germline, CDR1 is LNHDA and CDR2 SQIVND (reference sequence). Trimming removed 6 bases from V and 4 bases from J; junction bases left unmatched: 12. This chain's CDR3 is CASSQPGQTKYEQYF. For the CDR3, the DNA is TGTGCCAGTAGCCAACCGGGACAGACAAAATACGAGCAGTACTTC.